The rows below give T cell receptor beta chains drawn from one sample of a study of regulatory T cells in long-lasting Graves disease. TCRdb redid the calling of the multiplex PCR reads with MiXCR, one entry per CDR3 protein. The table lists about 520,000 distinct CDR3 sequences, 12% of them singletons. These data were also filed under a second study, of T cells in Graves' hyperthyroidism and ophthalmopathy.

Sequencing used peripheral blood mononuclear cells (PBMCs), obtained at new diagnosis, from a patient treated with antithyroid drugs. The receptors derive from a woman between 25 and 40 years old with Graves disease. The CDR3 runs from the conserved cysteine through the conserved F or W. D genes are given only for firm matches. Part of the rows lack a size; the others show once, few, many or a class for expanded clones.

>TRBV7-9|TRBJ2-7|-|-
TGTGCCAGCAGCTTGAGGGACGTTAGGGGCTACGAGCAGTACTTC
CASSLRDVRGYEQYF
>TRBV12-3/TRBV12-4|TRBJ2-1|-|-
TGTGCCAGCAGTCCCCGGGAATCCTACAATGAGCAGTTCTTC
CASSPRESYNEQFF
>TRBV19|TRBJ1-6|-|-
TGTGCCAGTAGATTTTGGGCAGGGCGTGATTCACCCCTCCACTTT
CASRFWAGRDSPLHF
>TRBV12-3/TRBV12-4|TRBJ1-1|many|-
TGTGCCAGCAGTCCCCCATGGGGGATGAACACTGAAGCTTTCTTT
CASSPPWGMNTEAFF
>TRBV10-3|TRBJ2-3|many|TRBD2
TGTGCCACGGGGACTAGCGGAACAGATACGCAGTATTTT
CATGTSGTDTQYF
>TRBV24-1|TRBJ2-3|many|-
TGTGCCACCAGTGGGGGGACATCCCTGGGGACAGATACGCAGTATTTT
CATSGGTSLGTDTQYF
>TRBV28|TRBJ2-1|many|TRBD1
TGTGCCAGCAGATTGGGACAGCGGTACAATGAGCAGTTCTTC
CASRLGQRYNEQFF
>TRBV27|TRBJ1-1|-|-
TGTGCCAGCAGTGAGGTGGTCACTGAAGCTTTCTTT
CASSEVVTEAFF
>TRBV9|TRBJ1-5|many|TRBD1
TGTGCCAGCAGCAACCGACAGGGCGGTCAGCCCCAGCATTTT
CASSNRQGGQPQHF
>TRBV2|TRBJ2-3|many|-
TGTGCCAGCAGGGTCGCAGATACGCAGTATTTT
CASRVADTQYF
>TRBV5-1|TRBJ1-3|few|-
TGCGCCAGCAGCGGTACCCTCTCTGGAAACACCATATATTTT
CASSGTLSGNTIYF
>TRBV18|TRBJ2-3|-|TRBD2
TGTGCCAGCTCATGGACTAGCGAGAGCACAGATACGCAGTATTTT
CASSWTSESTDTQYF
>TRBV7-2|TRBJ2-1|-|-
TGTGCCAGCAGCACGACTAGAAGCTCCTACAATGAGCAGTTCTTC
CASSTTRSSYNEQFF
>TRBV6-2/TRBV6-3|TRBJ1-5|many|TRBD1
TGTGCCAGCAGTTACCGCGTCCGACAGGGGAACGATCAGCCCCAGCATTTT
CASSYRVRQGNDQPQHF
>TRBV3-1|TRBJ2-5|many|-
TGTGCCAGCAGCCAAGGAATAGCGGTGGGGCAAGAGACCCAGTACTTC
CASSQGIAVGQETQYF
>TRBV18|TRBJ1-5|many|-
TGTGCCAGCTCACCATCAGCATTTAGCAATCAGCCCCAGCATTTT
CASSPSAFSNQPQHF
>TRBV28|TRBJ1-2|-|-
TGTGCCAGCACTGTCGGTGCGGGGGGTAACTATGGCTACACCTTC
CASTVGAGGNYGYTF
>TRBV2|TRBJ2-1|many|TRBD2
TGTGCCAGCAGTGTTTACGGGACTAGGCCGATCAATGAGCAGTTCTTC
CASSVYGTRPINEQFF
>TRBV28|TRBJ2-7|few|-
TGTGCCAGCAGATCCGGCTTGTCCGAGCAGTACTTC
CASRSGLSEQYF
>TRBV7-6|TRBJ2-4|-|-
TGTGCCAGCAGCTTAATGGCGGACGGAACTCTAGCCAAAAACATTCAGTACTTC
CASSLMADGTLAKNIQYF
>TRBV19|TRBJ1-4|many|TRBD1
TGTGCCAGTAGTATTAAGGGACAGTCAAATGAAAAACTGTTTTTT
CASSIKGQSNEKLFF
>TRBV12-3/TRBV12-4|TRBJ2-7|many|TRBD2
TGTGCCAGCAAATTAGCGGGAGGGTACGAGCAGTACTTC
CASKLAGGYEQYF
>TRBV19|TRBJ1-2|many|-
TGTGCCAGTAGTTCACGGGGGACGGTTGGAAAAGGAGGCGGCTACACCTTC
CASSSRGTVGKGGGYTF
>TRBV19|TRBJ2-3|few|-
TGTGCCAGTAGTAACGCGGGGTTGAGGACAGATACGCAGTATTTT
CASSNAGLRTDTQYF
>TRBV20-1|TRBJ2-7|many|-
TGCAGTGCTAGAGATGCAAGAGCAGGGGCGTCCTACGAGCAGTACTTC
CSARDARAGASYEQYF
>TRBV2|TRBJ2-2|many|-
TGTGCCAGCAGTGCCCCTCGGACATCGCCGAACACCGGGGAGCTGTTTTTT
CASSAPRTSPNTGELFF
>TRBV11-2|TRBJ1-6|many|-
TGTGCCAGCAGCCGCGCACTAGGGACCTATAATTCACCCCTCCACTTT
CASSRALGTYNSPLHF
>TRBV7-9|TRBJ1-2|-|-
TGTGCCAGCAGCTTGGCAATTGGGAGCTACACCTTC
CASSLAIGSYTF
>TRBV2|TRBJ1-2|many|TRBD1
TGTGCCAGCAGTGACCCCGGGACAGGGTGGTATGGCTACACCTTC
CASSDPGTGWYGYTF
>TRBV27|TRBJ2-1|-|-
TGTGCCAGCAGTTTAGAGGGCTTCTTC
CASSLEGFF
>TRBV25-1|TRBJ2-2|many|TRBD2
TGTGCCAGCAGTGCGGGACTAGACACCGGGGAGCTGTTTTTT
CASSAGLDTGELFF
>TRBV7-8|TRBJ2-7|many|TRBD1
TGTGCCAGCAGCTTGGTGGTCAGGGGGACCTACGAGCAGTACTTC
CASSLVVRGTYEQYF
>TRBV7-2|TRBJ2-2|many|-
TGTGCCAGCAGCTCCTTCGGGGGGCTGAACACCGGGGAGCTGTTTTTT
CASSSFGGLNTGELFF
>TRBV13|TRBJ1-3|-|-
TGTGCCAGTCAGACTGGAAACACCATATATTTT
CASQTGNTIYF
>TRBV2|TRBJ1-5|many|TRBD1
TGTGCCAGCATCGGGACAGGGAGCAATCAGCCCCAGCATTTT
CASIGTGSNQPQHF
>TRBV7-2|TRBJ2-3|many|TRBD2
TGTGCCAGCAGCCCAACGGCTAGCGGGAGGGCCTGGGCAGATACGCAGTATTTT
CASSPTASGRAWADTQYF
>TRBV19|TRBJ1-5|many|-
TGTGCCAGTAGTATAGCTGAGTACTACGGCAATCAGCCCCAGCATTTT
CASSIAEYYGNQPQHF
>TRBV6-5|TRBJ1-1|many|-
TGTGCCAGCAGTTACTTGTCTGCCATGAACACTGAAGCTTTCTTT
CASSYLSAMNTEAFF
>TRBV11-2|TRBJ2-1|many|TRBD1
TGTGCCAGCAGTCACAGGGGGATTGCCTACAATGAGCAGTTCTTC
CASSHRGIAYNEQFF
>TRBV10-3|TRBJ2-7|many|TRBD1
TGTGCCATCAGTGAACAGGGGAACTCCTACGAGCAGTACTTC
CAISEQGNSYEQYF
>TRBV28|TRBJ1-1|-|-
TGTGCCAGCAGTTTTCGAGTGTCTGAAGCTTTCTTT
CASSFRVSEAFF
>TRBV19|TRBJ2-7|many|-
TGTGCCAGTAGTATAGGACAAGGGATCGACTACGAGCAGTACTTC
CASSIGQGIDYEQYF
>TRBV11-2|TRBJ2-1|many|TRBD2
TGTGCCAGCTCCTCGGGAGGATCATACAATGAGCAGTTCTTC
CASSSGGSYNEQFF
>TRBV11-2|TRBJ2-1|many|-
TGTGCCAGCAGCTTAGTCGGTGGGGCTTCCTGGCAGTTCTTC
CASSLVGGASWQFF
>TRBV24-1|TRBJ2-5|many|TRBD2
TGTGCCACCAGTGATTGGCCCGGGACTAGCGGGAGGATGACCCAGTACTTC
CATSDWPGTSGRMTQYF
>TRBV10-3|TRBJ2-2|many|TRBD1
TGTGCCATCAGTGCCCCGGACAGGGGTAACACCGGGGAGCTGTTTTTT
CAISAPDRGNTGELFF
>TRBV3-1|TRBJ2-7|many|-
TGTGCCAGCAGCCAAAGGATCAGGGAGCAGTACTTC
CASSQRIREQYF
>TRBV19|TRBJ1-2|many|-
TGTGCCAGTAGAACGAAAGAGTTGGGTGGCTACACCTTC
CASRTKELGGYTF
>TRBV25-1|TRBJ2-1|few|TRBD1
TGTGCCAGCAGTGGGGGGGACAGGGCTAGTGAGCAGTTCTTC
CASSGGDRASEQFF
>TRBV6-2/TRBV6-3|TRBJ2-2|-|-
TGTGCCAGCAGTTACTTTCATGCGTCCTCGAACACCGGGGAGCTGTTTTTT
CASSYFHASSNTGELFF
>TRBV11-3|TRBJ2-7|few|TRBD1
TGTGCCAGCAGCTCCCGACAGGGTGCATTCTACGAGCAGTACTTC
CASSSRQGAFYEQYF
>TRBV12-3/TRBV12-4|TRBJ2-1|many|TRBD2
TGTGCCAGCAGTACCATAGCGGGCGCCAATGAGCAGTTCTTC
CASSTIAGANEQFF
>TRBV2|TRBJ2-1|many|-
TGTGCCAGCACGGCTAGCGCGGTCGGTGAGCAGTTCTTC
CASTASAVGEQFF
>TRBV11-2|TRBJ2-1|many|TRBD1
TGTGCCAGCAGCTTGTTAGGACAGGGGCGTTCGGGTGAGCAGTTCTTC
CASSLLGQGRSGEQFF
>TRBV7-9|TRBJ2-7|few|-
TGTGCCAGCAGCCCCGGGTATCCGGTAACCTACGAGCAGTACTTC
CASSPGYPVTYEQYF
>TRBV7-9|TRBJ2-7|many|-
TGTGCCAGCAGCTTAGACGGGGACGGATCCTACGAGCAGTACTTC
CASSLDGDGSYEQYF
>TRBV7-9|TRBJ1-1|-|TRBD1
TGTGCCAGCAGCGCCGCCGGGACAGTCGAAGCTTTCTTT
CASSAAGTVEAFF
>TRBV20-1|TRBJ2-7|many|-
TGCAGTGCAGTGACATCCTCCTACGAGCAGTACTTC
CSAVTSSYEQYF
>TRBV7-9|TRBJ2-1|many|-
TGTGCCAGCAGCTTACGTTCGGGGGATGAGCAGTTCTTC
CASSLRSGDEQFF